This entry lists 20 T cell receptor beta chains sequenced from one sample in a study of blood T cell repertoires in COVID-19. Sequencing used immunoSEQ multiplex PCR; TCRdb keeps in-frame clones, though not all of them. The sample carries roughly 200,000 clones, more than 85% recorded once. Material: peripheral blood. These TCRs come from a woman aged 30 to 39 with active or convalescent COVID-19.

This clone was observed once. The rearrangement joins TRBV19 to TRBJ2-3; tentative D call: TRBD1 (6 bases). V lost 10 bases, J lost 0 bases, and 14 bases lay in between. The CDR3 is 14 residues long. Looked up from germline, CDR1 is LNHDA and CDR2 is SQIVND (reference sequence). The CDR3 sequence is CATQTGASTDTQYF. The CDR3 bases are TGTGCCACCCAGACAGGCGCTAGCACAGATACGCAGTATTTT.

This clone was detected only a few times. The rearrangement uses TRBV6-2 or TRBV6-3 and TRBJ1-6, with 9 bases that match TRBD1. The V gene end was trimmed by 2 bases and the J gene end by 6 bases; junction bases not matched to a gene: 11. The CDR3 is 18 amino acids. Germline CDR1 MNHEY, CDR2 SVGEGT. CDR3 DNA: TGTGCCAGCAGTTACGAATTCGGGACAGGGAGGGGTAATTCACCCCTCCACTTT. It translates to CASSYEFGTGRGNSPLHF.

V gene TRBV5-1 combines with J gene TRBJ2-7, with D tentatively TRBD1 (6 bases). CDR1 and CDR2 (germline): SGHRS, YFSETQ. This CDR3 is built from 14 residues. Deletions cut 0 bases from V and 4 bases from J, with 11 bases between. DNA for the CDR3: TGCGCCAGCAGCTTGGAGAGGACAGAGTACGAGCAGTACTTC. Translated: CASSLERTEYEQYF.

The chain is built from TRBV18 and TRBJ2-7, with 11 nucleotides matching TRBD2. Losses at the gene ends were 4 bases for V and 6 bases for J; bases not matched to a gene: 5. Germline CDR1 reads KGHSH; CDR2 reads LQKENI. The CDR3 sequence is 14 residues long. CDR3 loop: CASSLGTSGSEQYF. Here the CDR3 DNA reads TGTGCCAGCTCACTAGGGACTAGCGGAAGCGAGCAGTACTTC.

V and J are TRBV28 and TRBJ1-1; 8 nucleotides line up with TRBD1. Trimming cost V 5 bases and J 2 bases; bases outside gene matches: 4. Germline V lookup: CDR1 MDHEN, CDR2 SYDVKM. The CDR3 is 14 amino acids. CDR3 nucleotide sequence: TGTGCCAGCAGTCGGGACAGGCTCAACACTGAAGCTTTCTTT. This codes for CASSRDRLNTEAFF.

The chain links TRBV3-1 (or the pseudogene TRBV3-2) to TRBJ2-7, with D possibly TRBD1 on 5 matching bases. In germline, CDR1 is LGHDT, CDR2 YNNKEL (reference sequence). There are 14 residues in the CDR3. Deletions cut 0 bases from V and 3 bases from J, with 9 bases between. The CDR3 sequence is CASSQDRGYYEQYF. For the CDR3, the DNA is TGTGCCAGCAGCCAAGATAGGGGATACTACGAGCAGTACTTC.

This clone occurred once. The chain recombines TRBV24-1 with TRBJ2-7; 7 bases align to TRBD1. Germline V gives CDR1 KGHDR, CDR2 SFDVKD. The CDR3 is made up of 13 amino acids. With 4 bases clipped from V and 4 bases from J, the junction kept 3 bases outside the gene matches. CDR3 bases: TGTGCCACCAGTGAGCCACAGGGGTACGAGCAGTACTTC. It codes for CATSEPQGYEQYF.

A remark on this clone: One end of the junction varies from germline; a read error may be responsible. V gene TRBV7-7 combines with J gene TRBJ1-2; tentatively, D is TRBD1 (5 bases). The CDR3 loop spans 18 amino acids. CDR1 SSHAT and CDR2 FNYEAQ come from the germline V gene (reference sequence). CDR3 region: CASSPGPRGFSSEYGYTF. As DNA, the CDR3 is TGTGCTAGCAGCCCTGGCCCACGGGGGTTCTCCTCGGAATATGGCTACACCTTC.

This chain uses TRBV19 with TRBJ2-7; TRBD2 aligns across 7 bases. J was trimmed by 7 bases and V by 8 bases; bases with no gene match: 11. The CDR3 length is 13 residues. Germline loops: CDR1 LNHDA, CDR2 SQIVND (reference sequence). In DNA form, the CDR3 reads TGTGCCAGTCGGCTAGCGGAGGGGCTGGAGCAGTACTTC. This translates into CASRLAEGLEQYF.

For the CDR3, the DNA is TGTGCCAGCAGCTTGACAGGGAAGTATGGCTACACCTTC. Protein product: CASSLTGKYGYTF. The chain has TRBV7-9 and TRBJ1-2, with 7 bases lining up with TRBD1. The CDR3 extends over 13 amino acids. V lost 3 bases, J lost 5 bases, and 3 bases stayed unmatched. In germline, CDR1 is SEHNR, CDR2 FQNEAQ (reference sequence).

The chain recombines TRBV18 with TRBJ1-1, with TRBD1 identical over 9 bases. V shed 3 bases and J 4 bases; nucleotides not matched to a gene: 9. From germline, CDR1 is KGHSH and CDR2 LQKENI. The CDR3 extends over 16 amino acids. The CDR3 DNA sequence: TGTGCCAGCTCACCTAATTCCGGGACAGGGCGCACTGAAGCTTTCTTT. It encodes CASSPNSGTGRTEAFF. The whole variable domain, remainder taken from reference TRBV18 and TRBJ1-1, is NAGVMQNPRHLVRRRGQEARLRCSPMKGHSHVYWYRQLPEEGLKFMVYLQKENIIDESGMPKERFSAEFPKEGPSILRIQQVVRGDSAAYFCASSPNSGTGRTEAFFGQGTRLTVV.

The J gene is TRBJ2-1, the V gene TRBV6-6; 7 positions match TRBD1. V was clipped by 6 bases and J by 9 bases; unmatched bases: 8. The CDR3 is 13 residues long. The germline V gene encodes CDR1 MNHNY and CDR2 SVGAGI (reference sequence). CDR3 coding DNA: TGTGCCAGCAGGACCTTCAGGGGGACTGAGCAGTTCTTC. Its protein is CASRTFRGTEQFF.

The gene calls are TRBV2 and TRBJ1-1; 9 positions agree with TRBD1. Looked up from germline, CDR1 is SNHLY and CDR2 is FYNNEI. V was clipped by 5 bases and J by 3 bases; unmatched bases: 4. The CDR3 is made up of 14 amino acids. The CDR3 here is CASSRDREDTEAFF. CDR3 DNA: TGTGCCAGCAGTAGGGACAGGGAGGACACTGAAGCTTTCTTT.

The chain uses TRBV19 and TRBJ1-2, with D possibly matching TRBD1 (5 bases). V lost 3 bases and J lost 11, with 13 bases in between. This CDR3 comprises 12 residues. CDR1 LNHDA and CDR2 SQIVND come from the germline V gene (reference sequence). CDR3 amino acids: CASSMGHQPYTF. CDR3 in DNA: TGTGCCAGTAGTATGGGGCATCAGCCTTACACCTTC.

The chain recombines TRBV18 with TRBJ2-1, with TRBD1 matching 11 bases. Germline V gene lookup returns CDR1 KGHSH and CDR2 LQKENI. This CDR3 spans 14 amino acids. J gave up 7 bases and V 5 bases, and 4 bases lay outside the gene matches. CDR3 sequence reads: CASSAGTGGNEQFF. In DNA form, the CDR3 reads TGTGCCAGCTCAGCCGGGACAGGGGGTAATGAGCAGTTCTTC.

This chain uses TRBV28 with TRBJ2-7; 10 nucleotides agree with TRBD1. Looked up from germline, CDR1 is MDHEN and CDR2 is SYDVKM. The CDR3 spans 15 residues. The V segment lost 0 bases and the J segment 5 bases; nucleotides outside the gene matches: 4. The CDR3 sequence is CASSLWRDRGHEQYF. The CDR3 region has the DNA TGTGCCAGCAGTTTATGGAGGGACAGGGGCCACGAGCAGTACTTC.

This clone is a singleton in its sample. The chain couples TRBV5-1 to TRBJ2-2, with D possibly matching TRBD1 (5 bases). The V end lost 0 bases, the J end lost 0 bases, and 18 bases lay between the germline ends. CDR1 and CDR2 (germline): SGHRS, YFSETQ. CDR3 length equals 19 residues. CDR3 residues: CASSLGSGLSFANTGELFF. CDR3 DNA: TGCGCCAGCAGCTTGGGGTCAGGGTTGAGTTTTGCGAACACCGGGGAGCTGTTTTTT.

The V gene is TRBV19, the J gene TRBJ2-1; 7 bases fit TRBD1. The V gene end was trimmed by 7 bases and the J gene end by 9 bases; junction bases not matched to a gene: 12. This CDR3 comprises 14 residues. Germline V gene data show CDR1 as LNHDA and CDR2 as SQIVND (reference sequence). The DNA for the CDR3 is TGTGCCAGTACCAAAAGGGGGCCAGGGGGTGAGCAGTTCTTC. Its translation: CASTKRGPGGEQFF.

The gene calls are TRBV19 and TRBJ1-5; D unresolved. Germline lookup yields CDR1 LNHDA and CDR2 SQIVND (reference sequence). This CDR3 spans 15 amino acids. V was shortened by 3 bases and J by 5 bases, with 14 bases between the two germline ends. The CDR3 region has the DNA TGTGCCAGTAGTATTATATCGGGGTCCTATCAGCCCCAGCATTTT. This gives the protein CASSIISGSYQPQHF.

V and J are TRBV4-1 and TRBJ1-5; no definite D call. Trimming took 0 bases from V and 6 from J, leaving 9 bases between them. This CDR3 comprises 14 residues. Germline loops: CDR1 MGHRA, CDR2 YSYEKL. The CDR3 is CASSQDQVGQPQHF. For the CDR3, the DNA is TGCGCCAGCAGCCAAGATCAGGTGGGTCAGCCCCAGCATTTT.